These 21 T cell receptor beta chains share one sample of origin, sequenced in a study of identical twins. TCRdb independently ran MiXCR on the 5' RACE reads; one entry per CDR3 protein. The table shows 650,000 to 750,000 distinct CDR3 sequences, with approximately 21% occurring only once. Another study also made use of these data, one on T cells expressing NK-cell markers.

Specimen: PBMCs. The receptors shown here come from a woman aged 18 to 35 in good health.

This clonotype has only a few counts. The V call is TRBV18, the J call TRBJ2-1; the match to TRBD2 covers 7 bases. The CDR3 consists of 17 residues. Germline CDR1 reads KGHSH; CDR2 reads LQKENI. Trimming at V came to 3 bases and at J to 0 bases, leaving 8 bases not matched to a gene. The CDR3 nucleotides are TGTGCCAGCTCACCTATCGTAGCGGGTGCCTCCTACAATGAGCAGTTCTTC. Translating it yields CASSPIVAGASYNEQFF.

The chain has TRBV2 and TRBJ2-5; D is ambiguous. Germline V lookup: CDR1 SNHLY, CDR2 FYNNEI. V shed 7 bases and J shed 2 bases, with 14 bases lying between them. The CDR3 spans 14 residues. The CDR3 DNA sequence: TGTGCCAGCAAGTATGTCAGAGGACAAGAGACCCAGTACTTC. Its translation is CASKYVRGQETQYF.

This clonotype was picked up a small number of times. J is TRBJ2-2 and V is TRBV7-2; 7 nucleotides line up with TRBD2. The trim removed 8 bases at V and 4 bases at J, leaving 7 bases unmatched. In germline, CDR1 is SGHTA, CDR2 FQGNSA. The CDR3 totals 14 residues. The CDR3 region is CASGELATTGELFF. The CDR3 bases are TGTGCCAGCGGAGAACTAGCGACCACCGGGGAGCTGTTTTTT.

Ten or more counts support this clonotype. The chain links TRBV10-3 to TRBJ2-2; TRBD2 agrees at 9 bases. From germline, CDR1 is ENHRY and CDR2 SYGVKD. This CDR3 region has 16 residues. The V gene end was trimmed by 0 bases and the J gene end by 6 bases; junction bases not matched to a gene: 5. Here the CDR3 DNA reads TGTGCCATCAGTGAGTCTTCTGGACTAGCGTCCGGGGAGCTGTTTTTT. Translation gives CAISESSGLASGELFF.

In the case of this clonotype: The CDR3 ends on some other residue instead of the conserved phenylalanine or tryptophan, so this is likely a read error. It is unclear where the CDR3 begins or ends on the DNA, so no DNA is shown, and the CDR3 is as TCRdb lists it. V gene TRBV2 combines with J gene TRBJ2-4; the tabulated D call, TRBD2, remains unverified against the DNA. The CDR3 has 13 residues if both end residues are counted. Germline V gives CDR1 SNHLY, CDR2 FYNNEI. The CDR3 protein is CASSEERTQTPQV.

Only one count was recorded for this clonotype. This sequence joins TRBV9 and TRBJ1-1; D gene uncertain. Trimming shortened V by 3 bases and J by 1 base, and 7 bases separated the two germline ends. CDR1 SGDLS and CDR2 YYNGEE come from the germline V gene. This CDR3 is built from 13 residues. The CDR3 loop is CASSARRNTEAFF. DNA for the CDR3: TGTGCCAGCAGCGCACGCAGGAACACTGAAGCTTTCTTT.

The rearrangement uses TRBV5-1 and TRBJ2-3; weak D call: TRBD1 (6 bases). Trimming pared 3 bases from V and 4 bases from J, leaving 9 bases between. The CDR3 extends over 13 amino acids. Germline values: CDR1 SGHRS, CDR2 YFSETQ. CDR3 bases: TGCGCCAGCAGCTGGACAGTTCCAGATACGCAGTATTTT. It specifies CASSWTVPDTQYF.

The chain couples TRBV5-6 to TRBJ2-3; D tentatively reads TRBD1 or TRBD2 (5 bases each). The CDR3 has 16 residues. With 4 bases removed from V and 4 bases from J, the gap between germline ends came to 19 bases. CDR1 is SGHDT, CDR2 YYEEEE, per germline. The CDR3 nucleotides are TGTGCCAGCAGCGCCCGACTGGGACCCGGGGCAGATACGCAGTATTTT. Translation gives CASSARLGPGADTQYF.

This clonotype was picked up a small number of times. The V gene is TRBV4-3, the J gene TRBJ2-1; 9 bases line up with TRBD2. The CDR3 length is 15 residues. V was pared by 3 bases and J by 9 bases, with 9 bases of the junction left unmatched. Germline V CDR1 and CDR2: LGHNA, YSLEER. In nucleotides, the CDR3 is TGCGCCAGCAGCCAGGGGATAGCGGGAGTTAGTGAGCAGTTCTTC. Protein sequence: CASSQGIAGVSEQFF.

This clonotype came up a few times. The V and J genes are TRBV3-1 and TRBJ2-5; 10 positions match TRBD2. The CDR3 spans 15 residues. With 3 bases clipped from V and 2 bases from J, the junction kept 3 bases outside the gene matches. The germline V gene encodes CDR1 LGHDT and CDR2 YNNKEL (reference sequence). This CDR3 reads CASSHLTSGQETQYF. CDR3 nucleotides: TGTGCCAGCAGCCACTTGACTAGCGGGCAAGAGACCCAGTACTTC.

This clonotype was seen at least ten times. V is TRBV20-1 and J is TRBJ2-3, with D unclear. This CDR3 is built from 14 residues. Germline assignment: CDR1 DFQATT and CDR2 SNEGSKA (reference sequence). Trimming took off 3 bases at V and 2 bases at J, with 12 bases between the two ends. CDR3 in amino acids: CSASNLAHTDTQYF. The CDR3 nucleotides read TGCAGTGCTAGTAATTTGGCCCACACAGATACGCAGTATTTT.

This clonotype was seen a handful of times. The rearrangement links TRBV12-3 or TRBV12-4 to TRBJ1-2; 8 bases are a match to TRBD1. The trim removed 6 bases at V and 6 bases at J, leaving 12 bases unmatched. The CDR3 covers 15 residues. The CDR3 DNA follows: TGTGCCAGCAGCCCGACATTCGAGACAGGGGATGGCTACACCTTC. Translated, it gives CASSPTFETGDGYTF.

This clonotype occurred a few times. The rearrangement uses TRBV12-3 or TRBV12-4 and TRBJ1-2, with unresolved D. The CDR3 has 13 residues. The V end was cut by 5 bases, the J end by 8 bases, with 15 bases between. The CDR3 here is CASSPMSRGGYTF. DNA for the CDR3: TGTGCCAGCAGTCCAATGTCCCGAGGGGGCTACACCTTC.

J is TRBJ2-5 and V is TRBV20-1, with D unresolved. Germline-derived CDR1 and CDR2 are DFQATT and SNEGSKA (reference sequence). Trimming cost V 6 bases and J 0 bases, with 11 bases left between them. CDR3 length: 13 amino acids. The CDR3 spells CSAERTNQETQYF. DNA of the CDR3: TGCAGTGCGGAAAGGACCAACCAAGAGACCCAGTACTTC.

The V gene is TRBV12-3 or TRBV12-4, the J gene TRBJ2-2, with D perhaps TRBD1 or TRBD2 (5 bases each). The CDR3 consists of 16 residues. V lost 3 bases to trimming and J lost 2 bases, with 13 bases between them. CDR3 protein: CASSFLRGGNTGELFF. The CDR3 DNA reads TGTGCCAGCAGTTTTTTGCGTGGGGGAAACACCGGGGAGCTGTTTTTT.

This chain connects TRBV3-1 to TRBJ2-6; maybe TRBD2 (6 bases). Between the trimmed V and J ends, which lost 7 bases and 2 bases, there was a span of 30 bases. There are 21 residues in the CDR3. The germline V gene encodes CDR1 LGHDT and CDR2 YNNKEL (reference sequence). Written as DNA, the CDR3 is TGTGCCAGCATGCACAGAATGGGACGGAGGGCGACCTCCCCTGGGGCCAACGTCCTGACTTTC. Translating it yields CASMHRMGRRATSPGANVLTF.

In its sample, this clonotype was seen a few times. V usage is TRBV6-2 or TRBV6-3 and J usage is TRBJ2-3; TRBD2 matches at 12 bases. Germline CDR1 reads MNHEY; CDR2 reads SVGEGT. CDR3 size: 17 residues. V lost 3 bases to trimming and J lost 2 bases; unmatched junction nucleotides: 6. The CDR3 spells CASSYRTSGRNTDTQYF. CDR3 DNA: TGTGCCAGCAGTTATCGAACTAGCGGGAGGAACACAGATACGCAGTATTTT.

In the case of this clonotype: At one boundary the junction diverges from the germline segment, which might be a read error. The chain joins TRBV20-1 to TRBJ2-5; D may be TRBD2 (6 bases). Germline assignment: CDR1 DFQATT and CDR2 SNEGSKA (reference sequence). There are 14 residues in the CDR3. CDR3 sequence (DNA): TGCGGTGCTCCTCAACCGACTAGAGGGGAGACCCAGTACTTC. It specifies CGAPQPTRGETQYF.

This clonotype was seen just once. The chain couples TRBV18 to TRBJ2-5, with D unresolved. V gave up 3 bases and J gave up 5 bases, with 10 bases separating them. Per the germline V gene, CDR1 is KGHSH and CDR2 is LQKENI. CDR3 length: 13 amino acids. The CDR3 protein is CASSPQRAETQYF. The DNA of the CDR3 is TGTGCCAGCTCACCCCAAAGGGCGGAGACCCAGTACTTC.

The chain has TRBV30 and TRBJ2-4; TRBD2 is a possible D gene (5 bases). There are 13 residues in the CDR3. The germline V gene has CDR1 GTSNPN and CDR2 SVGIG (reference sequence). V gave up 0 bases and J gave up 3 bases, with 6 bases separating them. This chain's CDR3 is CAWSVLVKNIQYF. CDR3 coding DNA: TGTGCCTGGAGTGTACTAGTCAAAAACATTCAGTACTTC.

The V call is TRBV12-3 or TRBV12-4, the J call TRBJ1-2; a possible D gene is TRBD1 (5 bases). The CDR3 sequence is 13 residues long. The V end lost 7 bases, the J end lost 6 bases, and 15 bases lay between the germline ends. CDR3: CASTTGAGDGYTF. DNA of the CDR3: TGTGCCAGCACCACAGGCGCGGGGGATGGCTACACCTTC.